This T cell receptor (beta chain) was observed in a study of brain metastases from non-small cell lung cancer. General study results and limits: T-cell infiltration was lower in brain metastases than primaries (P < 0.001).

In the case of this clone: What it binds is not known.

The repertoire was sequenced with immunoSEQ multiplex PCR; TCRdb's copy has only in-frame clones and lacks some. The sample carries approximately 2,500 clones, approximately 82% recorded once. The CDR3 extends over 12 amino acids. Trimming removed 3 bases from V and 4 bases from J, with 7 bases in between. The chain couples TRBV12-3 or TRBV12-4 to TRBJ2-7; D is perhaps TRBD1 (5 bases). Sequencing used primary lung tumor tissue. The sequence came from a donor at least 40 years old with non-small cell lung cancer. CDR3 sequence reads: CASSLQGYEQYF. The CDR3 bases are TGTGCCAGCAGTTTGCAGGGATACGAGCAGTACTTC.